This TCR beta chain was obtained from a study of blood T cell repertoires in COVID-19. Study-level information: Collection of acute and convalescent COVID-19 samples took place in the United States, Italy and Spain. PBMCs, B-cell-depleted T cells, or T cells were the source of the cDNA or gDNA that made up the material.

Per the original methods: Reference gene primer amplification in the assay estimated nucleated cell counts. Profiled with immunoSEQ multiplex PCR; TCRdb holds only in-frame clones, not every one. The DNA was the basis for D and trimming; V, J and clone size are from that table. The sample carries some 270,000 clones, approximately 83% recorded once. The sequenced sample was peripheral blood. The source is a woman between 65 and 79 years old with acute or convalescent COVID-19.

CDR3 in DNA: TGCGCCAGCAGCTTGGTGTCGCGCGGGGGAACTGAAGCTTTCTTT. This sequence encodes CASSLVSRGGTEAFF. The genes are TRBV5-1 and TRBJ1-1, with D perhaps matching TRBD1 (5 bases). V dropped 0 bases and J dropped 5 bases, with 14 bases sitting between them. This CDR3 region has 15 residues. In germline, CDR1 is SGHRS, CDR2 YFSETQ.